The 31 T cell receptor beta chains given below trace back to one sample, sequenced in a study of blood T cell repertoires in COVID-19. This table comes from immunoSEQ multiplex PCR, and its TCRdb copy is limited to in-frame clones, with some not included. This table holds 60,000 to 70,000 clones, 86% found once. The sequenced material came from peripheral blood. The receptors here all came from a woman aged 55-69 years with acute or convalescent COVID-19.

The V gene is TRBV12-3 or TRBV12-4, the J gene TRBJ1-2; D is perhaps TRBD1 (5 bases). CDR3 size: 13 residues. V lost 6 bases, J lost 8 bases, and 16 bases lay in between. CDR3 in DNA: TGTGCCAGCAGCAGCGGGAGGGGTATAGGCTACACCTTC. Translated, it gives CASSSGRGIGYTF.

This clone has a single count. The CDR3 spells CACQSVGEANEKLFF. CDR3 nucleotide sequence: TGTGCCTGTCAGAGCGTAGGGGAGGCTAATGAAAAACTGTTTTTT. The chain couples TRBV30 to TRBJ1-4; D possibly corresponds to TRBD1 (5 bases). Germline CDR1 and CDR2: GTSNPN and SVGIG (reference sequence). The CDR3 is 15 residues long. V lost 6 bases and J 3 bases, leaving 17 bases between the germline ends.

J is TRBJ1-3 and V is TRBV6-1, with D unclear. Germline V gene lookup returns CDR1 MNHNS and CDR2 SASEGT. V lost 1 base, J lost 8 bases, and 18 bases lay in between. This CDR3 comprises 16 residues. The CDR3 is CASSEGVPTPPDTIYF. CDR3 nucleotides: TGTGCCAGCAGTGAAGGTGTGCCAACTCCCCCGGACACCATATATTTT.

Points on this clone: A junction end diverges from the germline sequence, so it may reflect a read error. The CDR3 protein is CASRLKLTNEKLFF. The CDR3 nucleotides are TGTGCCAGCAGGTTAAAACTAACTAATGAAAAACTGTTTTTT. The genes are TRBV7-3 and TRBJ1-4, with D unclear. Germline CDR1 and CDR2: SGHTA and FQGTGA. The CDR3 is made up of 14 amino acids.

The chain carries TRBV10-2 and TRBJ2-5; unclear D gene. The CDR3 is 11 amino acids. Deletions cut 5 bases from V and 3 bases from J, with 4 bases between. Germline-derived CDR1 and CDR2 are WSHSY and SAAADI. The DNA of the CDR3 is TGCGCCAGCAGTCCCGAAGAGACCCAGTACTTC. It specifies CASSPEETQYF.

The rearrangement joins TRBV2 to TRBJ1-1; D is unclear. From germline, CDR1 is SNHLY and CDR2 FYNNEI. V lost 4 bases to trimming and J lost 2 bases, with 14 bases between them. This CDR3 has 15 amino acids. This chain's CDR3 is CASSVGAVVNTEAFF. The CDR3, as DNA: TGTGCCAGCAGTGTAGGAGCGGTAGTTAACACTGAAGCTTTCTTT.

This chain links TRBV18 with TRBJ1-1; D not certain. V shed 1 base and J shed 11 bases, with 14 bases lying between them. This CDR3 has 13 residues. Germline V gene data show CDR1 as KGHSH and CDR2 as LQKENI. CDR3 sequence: CASSPREPPGAFF. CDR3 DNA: TGTGCCAGCTCACCACGAGAACCGCCCGGGGCTTTCTTT.

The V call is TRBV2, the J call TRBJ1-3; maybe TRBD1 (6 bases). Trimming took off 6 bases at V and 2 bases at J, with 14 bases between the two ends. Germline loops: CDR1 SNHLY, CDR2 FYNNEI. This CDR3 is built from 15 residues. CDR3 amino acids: CASRSQGVAGNTIYF. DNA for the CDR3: TGTGCCAGCAGATCACAGGGAGTTGCTGGAAACACCATATATTTT. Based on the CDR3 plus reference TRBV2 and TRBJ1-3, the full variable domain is EPEVTQTPSHQVTQMGQEVILRCVPISNHLYFYWYRQILGQKVEFLVSFYNNEISEKSEIFDDQFSVERPDGSNFTLKIRSTKLEDSAMYFCASRSQGVAGNTIYFGEGSWLTVV.

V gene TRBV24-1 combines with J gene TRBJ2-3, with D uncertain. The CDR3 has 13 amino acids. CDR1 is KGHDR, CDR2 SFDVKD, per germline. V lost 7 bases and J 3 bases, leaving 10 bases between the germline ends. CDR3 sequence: CATRGHSTDTQYF. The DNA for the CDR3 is TGTGCCACCAGGGGCCATAGTACAGATACGCAGTATTTT.

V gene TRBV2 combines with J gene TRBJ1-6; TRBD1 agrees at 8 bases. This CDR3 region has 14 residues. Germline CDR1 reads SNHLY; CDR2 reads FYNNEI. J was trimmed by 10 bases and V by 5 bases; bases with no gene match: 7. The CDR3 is CASSPRGRGSPLHF. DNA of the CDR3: TGTGCCAGCAGTCCCAGGGGGCGGGGATCACCCCTCCACTTT. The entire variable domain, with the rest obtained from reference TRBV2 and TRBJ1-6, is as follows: EPEVTQTPSHQVTQMGQEVILRCVPISNHLYFYWYRQILGQKVEFLVSFYNNEISEKSEIFDDQFSVERPDGSNFTLKIRSTKLEDSAMYFCASSPRGRGSPLHFGNGTRLTVT.

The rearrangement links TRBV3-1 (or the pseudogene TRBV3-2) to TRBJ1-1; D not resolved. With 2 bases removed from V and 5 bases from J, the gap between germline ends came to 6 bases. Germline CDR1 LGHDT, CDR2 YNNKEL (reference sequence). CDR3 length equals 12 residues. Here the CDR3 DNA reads TGTGCCAGCAGCCAACGGTGGACTGAAGCTTTCTTT. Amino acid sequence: CASSQRWTEAFF.

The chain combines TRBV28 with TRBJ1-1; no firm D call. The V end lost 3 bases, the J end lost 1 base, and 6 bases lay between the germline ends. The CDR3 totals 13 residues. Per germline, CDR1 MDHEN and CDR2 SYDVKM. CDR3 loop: CASSFRGNTEAFF. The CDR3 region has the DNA TGTGCCAGCAGTTTTAGAGGGAACACTGAAGCTTTCTTT.

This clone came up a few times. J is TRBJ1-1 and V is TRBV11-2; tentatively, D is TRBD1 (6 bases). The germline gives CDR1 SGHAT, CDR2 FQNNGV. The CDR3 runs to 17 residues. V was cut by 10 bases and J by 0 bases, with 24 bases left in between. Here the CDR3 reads CATQQRAGAMMNTEAFF. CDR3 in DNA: TGTGCCACCCAGCAGCGAGCAGGGGCCATGATGAACACTGAAGCTTTCTTT.

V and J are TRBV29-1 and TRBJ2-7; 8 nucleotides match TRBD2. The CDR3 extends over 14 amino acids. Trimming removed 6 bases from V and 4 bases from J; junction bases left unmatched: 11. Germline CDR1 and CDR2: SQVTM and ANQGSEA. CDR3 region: CSVASGRPVYEQYF. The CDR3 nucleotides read TGCAGCGTAGCCAGCGGGAGACCGGTGTACGAGCAGTACTTC.

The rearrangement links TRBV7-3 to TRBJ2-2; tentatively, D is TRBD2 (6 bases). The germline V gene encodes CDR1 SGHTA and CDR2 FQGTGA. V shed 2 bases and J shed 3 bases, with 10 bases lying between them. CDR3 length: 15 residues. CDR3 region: CASSLGGIDTGELFF. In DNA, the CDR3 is TGTGCCAGCAGCTTAGGGGGGATCGACACCGGGGAGCTGTTTTTT.

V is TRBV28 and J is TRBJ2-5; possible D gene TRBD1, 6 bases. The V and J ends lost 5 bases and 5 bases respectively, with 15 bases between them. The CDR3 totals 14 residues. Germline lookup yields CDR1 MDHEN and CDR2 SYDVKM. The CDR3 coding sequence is TGTGCCAGCAGTGGCTACAGGGTTGGGGAGACCCAGTACTTC. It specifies CASSGYRVGETQYF.

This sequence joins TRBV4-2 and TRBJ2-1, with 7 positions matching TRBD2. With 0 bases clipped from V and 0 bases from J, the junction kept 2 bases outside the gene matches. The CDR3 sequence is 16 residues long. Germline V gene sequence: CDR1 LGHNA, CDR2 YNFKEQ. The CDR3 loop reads CASSQESGTSYNEQFF. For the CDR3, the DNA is TGTGCCAGCAGCCAAGAAAGCGGGACCTCCTACAATGAGCAGTTCTTC.

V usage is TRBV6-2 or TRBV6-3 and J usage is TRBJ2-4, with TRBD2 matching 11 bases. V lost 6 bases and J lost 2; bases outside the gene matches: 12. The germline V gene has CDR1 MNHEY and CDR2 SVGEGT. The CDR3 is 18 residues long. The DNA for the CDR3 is TGTGCCAGCAGCAAGACACTAGCGGGAGCCTATACCAAAAACATTCAGTACTTC. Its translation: CASSKTLAGAYTKNIQYF.

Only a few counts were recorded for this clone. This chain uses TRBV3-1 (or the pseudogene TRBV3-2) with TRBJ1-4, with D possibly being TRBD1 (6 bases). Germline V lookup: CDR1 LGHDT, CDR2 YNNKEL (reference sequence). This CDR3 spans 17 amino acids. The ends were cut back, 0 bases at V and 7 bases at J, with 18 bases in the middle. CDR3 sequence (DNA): TGTGCCAGCAGCCAAGATCGTAAGGGGGGGTCTAGTGAAAAACTGTTTTTT. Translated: CASSQDRKGGSSEKLFF.

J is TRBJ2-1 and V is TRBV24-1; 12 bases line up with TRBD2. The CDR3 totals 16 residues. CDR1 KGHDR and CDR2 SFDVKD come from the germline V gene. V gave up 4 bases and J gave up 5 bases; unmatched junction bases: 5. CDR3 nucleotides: TGTGCCACCAGTGAATCCGGACTAGCGGGGAACAATGAGCAGTTCTTC. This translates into CATSESGLAGNNEQFF.

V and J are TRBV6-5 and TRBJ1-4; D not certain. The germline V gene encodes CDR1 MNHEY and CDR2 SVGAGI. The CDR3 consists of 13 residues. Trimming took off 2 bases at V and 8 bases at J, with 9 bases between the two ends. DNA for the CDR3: TGTGCCAGCAGTTACAACATGCGGGAAAAACTGTTTTTT. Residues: CASSYNMREKLFF.

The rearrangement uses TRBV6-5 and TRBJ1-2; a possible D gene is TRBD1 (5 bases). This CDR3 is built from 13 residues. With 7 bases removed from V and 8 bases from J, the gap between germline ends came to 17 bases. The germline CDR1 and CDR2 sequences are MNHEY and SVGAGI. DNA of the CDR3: TGTGCCAGCAATCCCGGGGGGAGCAGGGGCTACACCTTC. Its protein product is CASNPGGSRGYTF.

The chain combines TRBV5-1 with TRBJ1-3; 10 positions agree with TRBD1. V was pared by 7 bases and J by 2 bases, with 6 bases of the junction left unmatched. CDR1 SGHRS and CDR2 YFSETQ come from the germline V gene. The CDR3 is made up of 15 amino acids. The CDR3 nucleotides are TGCGCCAGCGGATCCGGGACAGGGGCTGGAAACACCATATATTTT. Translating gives CASGSGTGAGNTIYF. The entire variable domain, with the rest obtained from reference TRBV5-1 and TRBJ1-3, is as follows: KAGVTQTPRYLIKTRGQQVTLSCSPISGHRSVSWYQQTPGQGLQFLFEYFSETQRNKGNFPGRFSGRQFSNSRSEMNVSTLELGDSALYLCASGSGTGAGNTIYFGEGSWLTVV.

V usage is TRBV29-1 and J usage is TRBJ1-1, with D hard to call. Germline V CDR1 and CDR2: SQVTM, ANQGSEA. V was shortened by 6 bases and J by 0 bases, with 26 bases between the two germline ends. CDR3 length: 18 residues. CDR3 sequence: CSVPKGGQPNLVNTEAFF. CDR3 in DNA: TGCAGCGTCCCTAAAGGCGGGCAGCCAAACCTAGTGAACACTGAAGCTTTCTTT.

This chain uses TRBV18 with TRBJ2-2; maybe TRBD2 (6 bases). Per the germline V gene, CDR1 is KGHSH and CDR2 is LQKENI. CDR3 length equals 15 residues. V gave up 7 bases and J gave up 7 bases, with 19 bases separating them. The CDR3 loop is CASFPGGVIIGELFF. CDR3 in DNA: TGTGCCAGCTTTCCAGGAGGGGTAATCATCGGGGAGCTGTTTTTT.

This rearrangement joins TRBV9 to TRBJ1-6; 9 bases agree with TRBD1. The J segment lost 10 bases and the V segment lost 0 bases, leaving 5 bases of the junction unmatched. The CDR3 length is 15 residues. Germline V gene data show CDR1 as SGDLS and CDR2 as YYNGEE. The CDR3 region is CASSVEGQGHSPLHF. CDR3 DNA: TGTGCCAGCAGCGTAGAGGGACAGGGCCACTCACCCCTCCACTTT.

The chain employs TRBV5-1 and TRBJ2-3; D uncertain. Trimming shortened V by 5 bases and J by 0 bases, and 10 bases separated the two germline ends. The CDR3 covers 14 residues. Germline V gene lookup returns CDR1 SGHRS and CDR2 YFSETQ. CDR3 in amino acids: CASRSQSSTDTQYF. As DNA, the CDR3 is TGCGCCAGCAGAAGTCAGTCAAGCACAGATACGCAGTATTTT.

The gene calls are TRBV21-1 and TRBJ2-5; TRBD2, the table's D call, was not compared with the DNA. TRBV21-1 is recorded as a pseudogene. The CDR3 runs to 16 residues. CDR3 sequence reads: CASSTGLAGVEETQYF. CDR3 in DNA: TGTGCCAGCAGCACGGGACTAGCGGGGGTAGAAGAGACCCAGTACTTC.

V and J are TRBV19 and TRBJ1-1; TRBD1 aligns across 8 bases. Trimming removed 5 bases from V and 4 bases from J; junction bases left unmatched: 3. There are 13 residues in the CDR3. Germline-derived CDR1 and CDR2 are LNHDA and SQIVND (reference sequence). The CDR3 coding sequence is TGTGCCAGTAGTGGGACAGGCGTCACTGAAGCTTTCTTT. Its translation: CASSGTGVTEAFF.

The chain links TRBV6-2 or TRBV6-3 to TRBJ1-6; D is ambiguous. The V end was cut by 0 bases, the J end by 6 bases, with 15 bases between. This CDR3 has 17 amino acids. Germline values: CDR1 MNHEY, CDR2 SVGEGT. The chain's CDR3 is CASSYSKELLTNSPLHF. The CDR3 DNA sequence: TGTGCCAGCAGTTACTCGAAGGAGCTTCTAACTAATTCACCCCTCCACTTT.

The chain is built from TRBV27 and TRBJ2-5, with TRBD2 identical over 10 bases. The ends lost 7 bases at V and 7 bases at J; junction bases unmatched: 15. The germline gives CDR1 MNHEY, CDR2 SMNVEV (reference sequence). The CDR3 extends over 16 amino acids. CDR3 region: CASTNLAGAAFGTQYF. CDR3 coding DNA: TGTGCCAGCACCAATCTAGCGGGAGCTGCATTTGGGACCCAGTACTTC.